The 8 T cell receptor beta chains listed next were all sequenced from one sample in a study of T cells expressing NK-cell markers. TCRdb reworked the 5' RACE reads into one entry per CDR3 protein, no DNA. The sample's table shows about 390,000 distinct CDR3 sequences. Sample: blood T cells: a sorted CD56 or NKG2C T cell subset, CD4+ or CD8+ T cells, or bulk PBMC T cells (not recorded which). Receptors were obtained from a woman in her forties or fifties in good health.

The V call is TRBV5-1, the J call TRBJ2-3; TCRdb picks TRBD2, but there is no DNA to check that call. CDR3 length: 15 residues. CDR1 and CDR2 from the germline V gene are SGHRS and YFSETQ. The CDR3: CASSWGSGSTDTQYF. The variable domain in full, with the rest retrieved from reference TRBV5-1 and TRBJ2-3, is KAGVTQTPRYLIKTRGQQVTLSCSPISGHRSVSWYQQTPGQGLQFLFEYFSETQRNKGNFPGRFSGRQFSNSRSEMNVSTLELGDSALYLCASSWGSGSTDTQYFGPGTRLTVL.

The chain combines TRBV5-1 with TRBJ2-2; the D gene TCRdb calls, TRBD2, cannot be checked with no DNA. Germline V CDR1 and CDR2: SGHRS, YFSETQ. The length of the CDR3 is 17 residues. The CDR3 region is CASSLGLGLAAPGELFF.

Here the CDR3 reads CASSQGTGVTDTQYF. The gene calls are TRBV14 and TRBJ2-3; TCRdb lists TRBD1, though no DNA is available to test this call. In germline, CDR1 is SGHDN, CDR2 FVKESK. The CDR3 is made up of 15 amino acids.

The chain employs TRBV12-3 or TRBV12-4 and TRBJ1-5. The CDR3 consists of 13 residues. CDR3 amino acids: CASNTQWSQPQHF.

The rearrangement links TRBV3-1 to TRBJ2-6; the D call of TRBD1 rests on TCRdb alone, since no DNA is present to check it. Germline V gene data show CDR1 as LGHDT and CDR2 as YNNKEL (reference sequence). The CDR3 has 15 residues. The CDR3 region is CASSQVQRGRPVLTF.

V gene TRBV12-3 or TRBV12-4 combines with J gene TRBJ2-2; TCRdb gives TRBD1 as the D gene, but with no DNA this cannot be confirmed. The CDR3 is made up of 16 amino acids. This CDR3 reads CASRMPQTLNTGELFF.

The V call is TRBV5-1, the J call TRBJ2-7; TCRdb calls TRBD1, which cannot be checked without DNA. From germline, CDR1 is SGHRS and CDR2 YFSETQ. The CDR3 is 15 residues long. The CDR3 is CASSVQQGGSYEQYF.

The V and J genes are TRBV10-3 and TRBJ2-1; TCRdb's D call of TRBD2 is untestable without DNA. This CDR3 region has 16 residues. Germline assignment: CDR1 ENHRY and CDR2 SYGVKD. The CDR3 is CAIRAEAGGSYNEQFF.